A selection of T cell receptor beta chains follows, all from one sample in a study of CD8+CD57+ T cells in acquired aplastic anemia. In TCRdb, the reads were re-called with MiXCR into one record per CDR3 protein. Found here are 400,000 to 600,000 distinct CDR3 sequences, approximately 33% of them singletons; the top ten hold 0.7% to 1%. Sequences were obtained from sorted CD4+, CD8+, or CD8+CD57+ T cells (not recorded which) from PBMCs. The receptors were sampled from a human donor with aplastic anemia. Each CDR3 is given with its conserved first and last residue. A D gene is named only where the DNA matches it firmly. Size values are once, few and many counts, or a class for expanded clones, and some rows have none.

v_gene	j_gene	d_gene	abundance	CDR3aa	CDR3nt
TRBV9	TRBJ2-1	TRBD2	.	CASSVIASGEQFF	TGTGCCAGCAGCGTAATAGCTAGCGGTGAGCAGTTCTTC
TRBV6-2/TRBV6-3	TRBJ1-1	.	.	CASSYWTASQAFF	TGTGCCAGCAGTTACTGGACAGCCTCTCAAGCTTTCTTT
TRBV7-2	TRBJ2-7	.	.	CASSQGAVDIYEQYF	TGTGCCAGCAGCCAAGGAGCGGTGGATATCTACGAGCAGTACTTC
TRBV25-1	TRBJ2-7	.	few	CASSDTAGTDLPYEQYF	TGTGCCAGCAGTGACACAGCCGGGACGGACTTACCCTACGAGCAGTACTTC
TRBV2	TRBJ1-1	.	many	CASNANTEAFF	TGTGCCAGCAACGCGAACACTGAAGCTTTCTTT
TRBV9	TRBJ1-2	.	many	CASRGEDRANYGYTF	TGTGCCAGCAGAGGAGAGGACAGAGCTAACTATGGCTACACCTTC
TRBV7-6	TRBJ1-2	.	many	CASSLEEGQGYGYTF	TGTGCCAGCAGCTTAGAAGAGGGGCAGGGCTATGGCTACACCTTC
TRBV4-1	TRBJ1-2	.	.	CASGQETGVNYGYTF	TGCGCCAGCGGCCAAGAGACAGGAGTAAACTATGGCTACACCTTC
TRBV6-5	TRBJ2-7	.	many	CASSYRGSEQYF	TGTGCCAGCAGTTACCGTGGCAGCGAGCAGTACTTC
TRBV5-6	TRBJ1-3	TRBD1	few	CASSLAAGGSFGNTIYF	TGTGCCAGCAGCTTGGCGGCAGGGGGCTCTTTCGGAAACACCATATATTTT
TRBV7-6	TRBJ2-1	TRBD2	many	CASSTSVYNEQFF	TGTGCCAGCAGCACTAGCGTGTACAATGAGCAGTTCTTC
TRBV2	TRBJ1-2	.	.	CASSTPGQSYGYTF	TGTGCCAGCTCAACTCCGGGACAATCCTATGGCTACACCTTC
TRBV7-2	TRBJ1-5	.	many	CASSPSNQPQHF	TGTGCCAGCAGTCCCAGCAATCAGCCCCAGCATTTT
TRBV24-1	TRBJ2-7	TRBD2	many	CATCLAGRSYEQYF	TGTGCCACCTGCCTAGCGGGACGCTCCTACGAGCAGTACTTC
TRBV10-2	TRBJ2-7	TRBD1	few	CASSRLGTDYEQYF	TGTGCCAGCAGTCGCCTCGGGACAGACTACGAGCAGTACTTC
TRBV9	TRBJ2-1	TRBD2	.	CASSERMGGSSYNEQFF	TGTGCCAGCAGCGAGCGGATGGGCGGGAGCTCCTACAATGAGCAGTTCTTC
TRBV29-1	TRBJ2-7	TRBD2	once	CSVDGTSGSGEQCF	TGCAGCGTGGACGGGACTAGCGGGAGCGGCGAGCAGTGCTTC
TRBV20-1	TRBJ2-1	.	.	CSASSPTLSSYNEQFF	TGCAGTGCCAGCAGCCCTACACTGAGCTCCTACAATGAGCAGTTCTTC
TRBV19	TRBJ2-1	.	.	CASSPGGNNEQFF	TGTGCCAGTAGTCCCGGAGGTAACAATGAGCAGTTCTTC
TRBV24-1	TRBJ2-7	.	.	CATSDFGVQQYF	TGTGCCACCAGTGATTTTGGGGTTCAGCAGTACTTC
TRBV7-8	TRBJ1-3	.	.	CASSYGRDTDRNTIYF	TGTGCCAGCAGTTACGGGCGGGACACCGACCGAAACACCATATATTTT
TRBV7-3	TRBJ1-1	.	many	CASSLIAAGGAFF	TGTGCCAGCAGCTTAATCGCGGCGGGGGGAGCTTTCTTT
TRBV7-3	TRBJ1-4	TRBD1	.	CASSAGQGGEKLFF	TGTGCCAGCAGCGCGGGACAGGGAGGTGAAAAACTGTTTTTT
TRBV11-2	TRBJ2-7	TRBD1	.	CASSRGTGSEQYF	TGTGCCAGCAGCCGTGGGACAGGGAGCGAGCAGTACTTC
TRBV2	TRBJ2-5	TRBD1	few	CASKQGDHQETQYF	TGTGCCAGCAAACAGGGGGACCATCAAGAGACCCAGTACTTC
TRBV20-1	TRBJ2-3	.	.	CSLRGGVSTDTQYF	TGCAGTCTTAGGGGGGGGGTTAGCACAGATACGCAGTATTTT
TRBV5-1	TRBJ1-2	.	.	CASSLQPGQSVYGYTF	TGCGCCAGCAGCTTGCAGCCAGGGCAATCTGTCTATGGCTACACCTTC
TRBV6-1	TRBJ1-6	.	few	CASNRLRNSPLHF	TGTGCCAGCAATAGGCTCAGAAATTCACCCCTCCACTTT
TRBV2	TRBJ2-5	.	many	CASSVQRRTETQYF	TGTGCCAGCAGTGTGCAGCGGAGGACGGAGACCCAGTACTTC
TRBV7-8	TRBJ2-1	.	few	CASSIGQSSYNEQFF	TGTGCCAGCAGCATCGGACAGAGCTCCTACAATGAGCAGTTCTTC
TRBV12-3/TRBV12-4	TRBJ2-7	.	few	CASSFRFQIYEQYF	TGTGCCAGCAGTTTCCGATTCCAGATTTACGAGCAGTACTTC
TRBV11-1	TRBJ2-7	TRBD2	many	CASSFRPSGGTYEQYF	TGTGCCAGCAGCTTCCGTCCTAGCGGGGGAACATACGAGCAGTACTTC
TRBV7-3	TRBJ2-1	TRBD2	few	CASSLTATSGGPGNEQFF	TGTGCCAGCAGCTTAACGGCCACTAGCGGGGGGCCAGGGAATGAGCAGTTCTTC
TRBV5-1	TRBJ1-1	.	few	CASSLVARVDTEAFF	TGCGCCAGCAGCTTGGTTGCCAGGGTAGACACTGAAGCTTTCTTT
TRBV4-1	TRBJ2-1	.	.	CASSQSGDSRWEQFF	TGCGCCAGCAGCCAATCAGGGGATAGCCGATGGGAGCAGTTCTTC
TRBV6-2/TRBV6-3	TRBJ1-2	.	.	CASSYPQGLYGYTF	TGTGCCAGCAGTTATCCACAGGGCCTCTATGGCTACACCTTC
TRBV29-1	TRBJ2-7	TRBD1	.	CSVATGARLDEQYF	TGCAGCGTAGCGACAGGGGCTAGATTGGACGAGCAGTACTTC
TRBV4-3	TRBJ2-7	TRBD2	few	CASSPTPTAGAGEQYF	TGCGCCAGCAGCCCAACCCCCACAGCGGGGGCAGGGGAGCAGTACTTC
TRBV19	TRBJ2-3	TRBD2	many	CASSIERTSEKYF	TGTGCCAGTAGTATAGAACGGACTAGCGAGAAGTATTTT
TRBV28	TRBJ1-5	.	.	CASRALSQPQHF	TGTGCCAGCAGGGCGTTAAGTCAGCCCCAGCATTTT
TRBV20-1	TRBJ2-1	TRBD2	.	CSARVPSGRAREDEQFF	TGCAGTGCTAGAGTCCCTAGCGGGAGGGCCAGGGAGGATGAGCAGTTCTTC
TRBV20-1	TRBJ2-3	.	.	CSAREFDTQYF	TGCAGTGCTAGAGAGTTTGATACGCAGTATTTT
TRBV5-5	TRBJ1-5	.	many	CASSFSAAYQPQHF	TGTGCCAGCAGCTTTTCGGCGGCATATCAGCCCCAGCATTTT
TRBV7-9	TRBJ1-4	TRBD1	few	CASSWTGGNEKLFF	TGTGCCAGCAGCTGGACAGGGGGTAATGAAAAACTGTTTTTT
TRBV2	TRBJ2-7	TRBD2	few	CASSVGGGTYEQYF	TGTGCCAGCAGTGTGGGCGGGGGGACCTACGAGCAGTACTTC
TRBV9	TRBJ2-7	.	many	CASSLDRDGTYEQYF	TGTGCCAGCAGCTTGGACCGGGACGGAACCTACGAGCAGTACTTC
TRBV2	TRBJ2-3	TRBD2	.	CASSDYRLAGADTQYF	TGTGCCAGCAGTGATTACAGGCTAGCGGGGGCCGATACGCAGTATTTT
TRBV10-1	TRBJ2-1	TRBD2	many	CASSGSGRNEQFF	TGCGCCAGCAGTGGGAGCGGGAGGAATGAGCAGTTCTTC
TRBV4-3	TRBJ1-1	.	.	CASSQHDGSYTEAFF	TGCGCCAGCAGCCAGCACGATGGTAGCTACACTGAAGCTTTCTTT
TRBV2	TRBJ2-1	TRBD1	.	CASSPNRDRGRYEQFF	TGTGCCAGCAGCCCCAACCGGGACAGGGGAAGGTATGAGCAGTTCTTC
TRBV19	TRBJ2-5	TRBD2	many	CASSIRPGTTQETQYF	TGTGCCAGTAGTATCCGTCCCGGGACTACCCAAGAGACCCAGTACTTC
TRBV6-1	TRBJ1-2	.	many	CASSWSEPEGYTF	TGTGCCAGCTCTTGGAGCGAGCCTGAGGGCTACACCTTC
TRBV5-1	TRBJ1-2	TRBD1	.	CASSLESGGLNYGYTF	TGCGCCAGCAGCTTGGAGTCAGGGGGCCTTAACTATGGCTACACCTTC
TRBV30	TRBJ2-5	.	.	CAWSVLGQGTQYF	TGTGCCTGGAGTGTATTGGGGCAAGGGACCCAGTACTTC
TRBV10-3	TRBJ2-6	.	.	CAISEDVGTGANVLTF	TGTGCCATCAGTGAAGACGTTGGGACAGGGGCCAACGTCCTGACTTTC
TRBV12-3/TRBV12-4	TRBJ1-6	.	few	CASSRGGRSSSYNSPLHF	TGTGCCAGCAGTCGGGGGGGTAGATCGAGCTCCTATAATTCGCCCCTCCACTTT
TRBV20-1	TRBJ1-1	.	few	CSASRTLGTEAFF	TGCAGTGCTAGTAGAACATTGGGCACTGAAGCTTTCTTT
TRBV7-2	TRBJ2-7	.	many	CASSPTPGAYEQYF	TGTGCCAGCAGCCCAACGCCGGGGGCCTACGAGCAGTACTTC
TRBV12-3/TRBV12-4	TRBJ2-1	TRBD1	.	CASSPYHGGQGLNEQFF	TGTGCCAGCAGTCCATATCACGGGGGACAGGGACTCAATGAGCAGTTCTTC
TRBV7-9	TRBJ2-7	.	.	CASSSPTTYEQYF	TGTGCCAGCAGCTCGCCGACGACATACGAGCAGTACTTC